This TCR beta chain was profiled in a study of PD-1 blockade in classical Hodgkin lymphoma. General study results and limits: Significantly greater TCR diversity emerged by C4D1 in CD4+ cells but not CD8+ cells. The origin of the repertoire differences remains undefined, with disease activity or prior therapy as possible causes. Exclusion was applied to patients who started nivolumab under 1 year after ASCT. Patients who responded completely had about the same baseline diversity as newly diagnosed patients.

With regard to this clone: Its antigen is not known.

With 5 bases removed from V and 12 bases from J, the gap between germline ends came to 14 bases. CDR3 length: 12 amino acids. The V gene's germline CDR1 is SEHNR and CDR2 FQNEAQ (reference sequence). As for time point: cycle 4 day 1 (C4D1), after five to seven weeks of nivolumab. There was relapse after autologous stem cell transplantation in every patient, and there was variation in brentuximab vedotin exposure. Magnetic negative selection was used to purify CD8+ T cells from thawed PBMCs. The data were produced by immunoSEQ multiplex PCR, yet TCRdb's version contains in-frame clones alone and is incomplete. The sample consists of about 21,000 clones, about 87% of them appearing once.

The source of this sequence is a human donor with classical Hodgkin lymphoma. The source was CD8+ T cells from blood, collected before the fourth cycle of nivolumab. This sequence joins TRBV7-9 and TRBJ2-1, with D possibly matching TRBD2 (6 bases). This chain's CDR3 is CASSEGTYPQFF. The CDR3 DNA reads as TGTGCCAGCAGCGAGGGGACTTACCCGCAGTTCTTC.